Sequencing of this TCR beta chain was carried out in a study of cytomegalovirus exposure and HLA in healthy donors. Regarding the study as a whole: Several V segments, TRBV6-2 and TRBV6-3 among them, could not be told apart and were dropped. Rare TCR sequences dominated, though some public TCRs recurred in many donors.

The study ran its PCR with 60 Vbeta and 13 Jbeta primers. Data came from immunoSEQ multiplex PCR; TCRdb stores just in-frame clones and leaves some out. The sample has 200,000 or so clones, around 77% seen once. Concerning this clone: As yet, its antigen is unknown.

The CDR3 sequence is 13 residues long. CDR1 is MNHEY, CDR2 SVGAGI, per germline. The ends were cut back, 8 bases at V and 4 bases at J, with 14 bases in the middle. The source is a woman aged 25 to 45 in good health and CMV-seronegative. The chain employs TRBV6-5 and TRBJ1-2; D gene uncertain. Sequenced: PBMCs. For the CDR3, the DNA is TGTGCCAGCGGCACGGTGAGGTTCTATGGCTACACCTTC. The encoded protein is CASGTVRFYGYTF.